A single sample gave rise to the 27 T cell receptor beta chains below, sequenced in a study of blood T cells in healthy people across ages. With a J-beta primer mix and a sample-barcoded 5' primer, a second PCR ran about 7 to 12 cycles. TCRdb recomputed calls from the 5' RACE reads with MiXCR, one row per CDR3 protein. The data hold about 620,000 distinct CDR3 sequences, with 45% to 60% observed a single time. Specimen: blood. The receptors stem from a woman of 80 years or more in good health.

This clonotype was counted many times. The J gene is TRBJ2-1, the V gene TRBV5-4; 12 nucleotides match TRBD2. This CDR3 is 17 amino acids long. The germline V gene encodes CDR1 SGHNT and CDR2 YYREEE (reference sequence). Losses at the gene ends were 4 bases for V and 5 bases for J; bases not matched to a gene: 10. Written as DNA, the CDR3 is TGTGCCAGCAGCCAAGATGGACTAGCGGGGAATAACAATGAGCAGTTCTTC. It specifies CASSQDGLAGNNNEQFF.

This chain links TRBV9 with TRBJ2-5; TRBD2 aligns across 11 bases. This CDR3 spans 16 amino acids. J lost 11 bases, V lost 3 bases, and 15 bases had no gene match. Germline V gives CDR1 SGDLS, CDR2 YYNGEE. The CDR3 here is CASSAGGTSGYNEQYF. The CDR3, as DNA: TGTGCCAGCAGCGCCGGCGGGACTAGCGGTTACAATGAGCAGTACTTC. Using reference TRBV9 and TRBJ2-5 for the parts outside the CDR3, the full variable domain is DSGVTQTPKHLITATGQRVTLRCSPRSGDLSVYWYQQSLDQGLQFLIQYYNGEERAKGNILERFSAQQFPDLHSELNLSSLELGDSALYFCASSAGGTSGYNEQYFGPGTRLLVL.

V gene TRBV29-1 combines with J gene TRBJ2-7; D may be TRBD2 (6 bases). The CDR3 is 14 residues long. Germline loops: CDR1 SQVTM, CDR2 ANQGSEA. Trimming cost V 6 bases and J 0 bases, with 15 bases left between them. This CDR3 reads CSVPGPDYSYEQYF. For the CDR3, the DNA is TGCAGCGTCCCCGGACCGGACTACTCCTACGAGCAGTACTTC.

This chain connects TRBV7-9 to TRBJ2-4; possibly TRBD1 for D (6 bases). The V end lost 1 base, the J end lost 13 bases, and 8 bases lay between the germline ends. The germline CDR1 and CDR2 sequences are SEHNR and FQNEAQ (reference sequence). This CDR3 has 11 residues. CDR3 bases: TGTGCCAGCAGCTTAGATGGGGGCCAGTACTTC. This encodes CASSLDGGQYF.

The V call is TRBV7-8, the J call TRBJ2-7; 12 nucleotides align to TRBD1. The V and J ends lost 5 bases and 6 bases, in that order; junction bases with no gene match: 11. This CDR3 has 16 amino acids. Germline lookup yields CDR1 SGHVS and CDR2 FQNEAQ. The CDR3, as DNA: TGTGCCAGCAGCCCTCAACCGGGACAGGGGGCTATCGAGCAGTACTTC. It specifies CASSPQPGQGAIEQYF.

This clonotype was recorded a few times. The gene calls are TRBV4-1 and TRBJ2-4; TRBD1 or TRBD2 may be the D gene (5 bases each). The J call is doubtful: the DNA matches TRBJ2-5 better. Germline loops: CDR1 MGHRA, CDR2 YSYEKL. The CDR3 has 14 residues. The CDR3 region is CASSQTRDLETQYF. The CDR3 nucleotides read TGCGCCAGCAGCCAGACCCGGGACCTTGAGACCCAGTACTTC.

The sample holds many counts of this clonotype. This chain connects TRBV7-6 to TRBJ2-1; D ambiguous. Trimming took off 8 bases at V and 3 bases at J, with 14 bases between the two ends. Germline assignment: CDR1 SGHVS and CDR2 FNYEAQ. The CDR3 spans 14 residues. The CDR3 sequence is CASGPRTGYNEQFF. CDR3 sequence (DNA): TGTGCCAGCGGCCCAAGGACCGGCTACAATGAGCAGTTCTTC.

The sample holds a few counts of this clonotype. The V call is TRBV20-1, the J call TRBJ1-4; D is ambiguous. V lost 4 bases, J lost 8 bases, and 5 bases lay in between. CDR1 and CDR2 from the germline V gene are DFQATT and SNEGSKA (reference sequence). The CDR3 consists of 10 residues. Here the CDR3 DNA reads TGCAGTGCTAAGGAAGAAAAACTGTTTTTT. This encodes CSAKEEKLFF.

Details on this clonotype: One base away lies a much larger clone, so this may be a sequencing read error. This sequence joins TRBV29-1 and TRBJ2-1; a weak D match, TRBD2 (6 bases). Germline V gene sequence: CDR1 SQVTM, CDR2 ANQGSEA. Between the trimmed V and J ends, which lost 7 bases and 6 bases, there was a span of 16 bases. This CDR3 region has 13 residues. This chain's CDR3 is CSGRLEYCNEQFF. The CDR3 bases are TGCAGCGGGCGACTAGAATACTGCAATGAGCAGTTCTTC.

With respect to this clonotype: The junction and the germline gene differ at one end; a read error may be behind it. The chain links TRBV11-3 to TRBJ1-1; D not certain. The CDR3 has 13 residues. Looked up from germline, CDR1 is SGHNT and CDR2 is YENEEA. CDR3 DNA sequence: TGTGCCAGCAGCGTAGATCATGACACTGAAGCTTTCTTT. It specifies CASSVDHDTEAFF.

This clonotype was detected ten times or more. J is TRBJ2-5 and V is TRBV9; D gene uncertain. With 5 bases removed from V and 1 base from J, the gap between germline ends came to 9 bases. This CDR3 region has 13 residues. Germline V CDR1 and CDR2: SGDLS, YYNGEE. The CDR3 loop reads CASSVVSQETQYF. In DNA, the CDR3 is TGTGCCAGCAGTGTCGTGAGCCAAGAGACCCAGTACTTC.

This clonotype was observed many times. The chain combines TRBV27 with TRBJ2-7, with 11 bases lining up with TRBD1. The CDR3 is made up of 15 amino acids. Germline values: CDR1 MNHEY, CDR2 SMNVEV (reference sequence). The V segment lost 6 bases and the J segment 4 bases; nucleotides outside the gene matches: 8. This CDR3 is CASSRGTGGMYEQYF. CDR3 nucleotides: TGTGCCAGCAGCCGCGGGACAGGGGGTATGTACGAGCAGTACTTC.

The chain links TRBV29-1 to TRBJ2-1; maybe TRBD1 (6 bases). Trimming stripped 6 bases from V and 4 bases from J, with 7 bases between. Germline V gene lookup returns CDR1 SQVTM and CDR2 ANQGSEA. The CDR3 has 11 amino acids. The CDR3 region has the DNA TGCAGCGTCGACAGGTACAATGAGCAGTTCTTC. Amino acids: CSVDRYNEQFF.

The chain combines TRBV7-9 with TRBJ2-6; TRBD1 matches 7 bases. The CDR3 is 16 residues long. V gave up 1 base and J gave up 2 bases; unmatched junction bases: 2. Germline CDR1 is SEHNR and CDR2 is FQNEAQ (reference sequence). CDR3 sequence: CASSLGQGAGANVLTF. Here the CDR3 DNA reads TGTGCCAGCAGCTTAGGACAGGGTGCTGGGGCCAACGTCCTGACTTTC.

The V call is TRBV2, the J call TRBJ2-4, with TRBD2 matching 12 bases. The DNA end favors TRBJ2-7, so the J call may be wrong. The CDR3 sequence is 14 residues long. Germline lookup yields CDR1 SNHLY and CDR2 FYNNEI. DNA of the CDR3: TGTGCCAGCAATGGACTAGCGGGAAATCGCGAGCAGTACTTC. Its translation: CASNGLAGNREQYF.

This chain connects TRBV12-3 or TRBV12-4 to TRBJ1-6, with 12 positions matching TRBD1. V dropped 5 bases and J dropped 7; count of bases not matched to a gene: 6. The CDR3 has 16 amino acids. CDR3 loop: CASSPGTGGVNSPLHF. The CDR3 DNA reads as TGTGCCAGCAGTCCAGGGACAGGGGGCGTAAATTCACCCCTCCACTTT.

This clonotype was seen a handful of times. The CDR3 spells CASSLLSTGELFF. For the CDR3, the DNA is TGTGCCAGCAGTTTGCTGAGCACCGGGGAGCTGTTTTTT. The chain carries TRBV27 and TRBJ2-2; D is unresolved. Germline CDR1 reads MNHEY; CDR2 reads SMNVEV (reference sequence). The V and J ends lost 3 bases and 4 bases respectively, with 6 bases between them. The CDR3 length is 13 residues.

This chain joins TRBV10-2 and TRBJ2-4, with D possibly being TRBD1 or TRBD2 (5 bases each). The end of the DNA fits TRBJ2-7 better, so the J call may be wrong. Per germline, CDR1 WSHSY and CDR2 SAAADI. CDR3 size: 16 residues. CDR3 region: CASSESVASEGYEQYF. CDR3 nucleotides: TGCGCCAGCAGTGAGTCCGTAGCCAGCGAGGGGTACGAGCAGTACTTC.

The V gene is TRBV20-1, the J gene TRBJ2-5; D possibly corresponds to TRBD1 (5 bases). Germline assignment: CDR1 DFQATT and CDR2 SNEGSKA (reference sequence). Trimming stripped 0 bases from V and 11 bases from J, with 19 bases between. The CDR3 contains 14 residues. As DNA, the CDR3 is TGCAGTGCTAGAGATCCCAGGGTAGTCGATGAGCAGTACTTC. Amino acids: CSARDPRVVDEQYF.

In this sample, this clonotype turned up many times. This chain uses TRBV24-1 with TRBJ2-1; 8 nucleotides align to TRBD2. Per the germline V gene, CDR1 is KGHDR and CDR2 is SFDVKD. CDR3 length equals 16 residues. The V and J ends lost 4 bases and 9 bases, in that order; junction bases with no gene match: 13. This chain's CDR3 is CATSENTRGLEFEQFF. The CDR3 DNA is TGTGCCACCAGTGAAAACACACGGGGACTAGAGTTTGAGCAGTTCTTC.

DNA for the CDR3: TGCGCCAGCAGCGCCGAACTAGCGGGGGGCGGAGATACGCAGTATTTT. Translated, it gives CASSAELAGGGDTQYF. This sequence joins TRBV5-1 and TRBJ2-3; 12 positions match TRBD2. Germline loops: CDR1 SGHRS, CDR2 YFSETQ. The CDR3 runs to 16 residues. V was clipped by 4 bases and J by 5 bases; unmatched bases: 8.

A remark on this clonotype: This could be a read error, since a much larger clone is one nucleotide away. The genes are TRBV30 and TRBJ2-6, with 9 bases that match TRBD1. V shed 1 base and J 2 bases; nucleotides not matched to a gene: 0. The CDR3 has 15 amino acids. The germline V gene has CDR1 GTSNPN and CDR2 SVGIG (reference sequence). The CDR3 reads CAWSGTGAGANVLTF. The CDR3, as DNA: TGTGCCTGGAGTGGGACAGGGGCTGGGGCCAACGTCCTGACTTTC. Based on the CDR3 plus reference TRBV30 and TRBJ2-6, the full variable domain is SQTIHQWPATLVQPVGSPLSLECTVEGTSNPNLYWYRQAAGRGLQLLFYSVGIGQISSEVPQNLSASRPQDRQFILSSKKLLLSDSGFYLCAWSGTGAGANVLTFGAGSRLTVL.

Ten or more counts support this clonotype. This chain uses TRBV25-1 with TRBJ2-1, with 11 bases aligning to TRBD2. Germline assignment: CDR1 MGHDK and CDR2 SYGVNS. Germline trimming cut 3 bases from V and 5 bases from J; bases unmatched to any gene: 9. CDR3 length: 17 amino acids. CDR3 residues: CASSDPLAGGDDNEQFF. CDR3 coding DNA: TGTGCCAGCAGTGATCCCTTAGCGGGGGGGGACGACAATGAGCAGTTCTTC.

Turning to this clonotype: A much larger clone differs by one base, so this may be a read error. The chain links TRBV6-5 to TRBJ1-5; 9 nucleotides match TRBD1. The CDR3 is 15 residues long. Germline V gene lookup returns CDR1 MNHEY and CDR2 SVGAGI. The DNA for the CDR3 is TGTGTCAGCAGTTACGACAGGGGGGCCAGTCAGCCCCAGCATTTT. This codes for CVSSYDRGASQPQHF.

The chain uses TRBV28 and TRBJ2-7; TRBD1 is a possible D gene (6 bases). CDR1 and CDR2 (germline): MDHEN, SYDVKM. The CDR3 runs to 12 residues. The germline V and J ends were trimmed by 6 bases and 5 bases, with 11 bases remaining between them. CDR3 nucleotide sequence: TGTGCCAGCAGGTACAGGGCCGACGAGCAGTACTTC. Its translation: CASRYRADEQYF.

The chain employs TRBV29-1 and TRBJ2-1; possibly TRBD1 or TRBD2 for D (5 bases each). Per germline, CDR1 SQVTM and CDR2 ANQGSEA. V shed 7 bases and J shed 7 bases, with 23 bases lying between them. The CDR3 has 15 residues. CDR3: CSATALGGVGNEQFF. CDR3 DNA: TGCAGCGCCACAGCCCTTGGGGGAGTAGGTAATGAGCAGTTCTTC.

In regard to this clonotype: At one end the junction does not follow the germline gene, possibly because of a read error. The V and J genes are TRBV28 and TRBJ2-3, with unresolved D. CDR3 length equals 13 residues. Per the germline V gene, CDR1 is MDHEN and CDR2 is SYDVKM. The CDR3 DNA reads as TGTGCCAGCAGGGACCGTAGCACAGATACGCGGTATTTT. It translates to CASRDRSTDTRYF.